These 21 T cell receptor beta chains came from one sample sequenced in a study of regulatory T cells. Study-wide findings and caveats: Compared with autologous conventional CD4+ cells and control regulatory cells, CD3G-deficient regulatory T cells showed reduced diversity.

No cognate antigen is known for these TCRs. The PCR used 52 TRBV and 13 TRBJ primers. The assay was immunoSEQ multiplex PCR, and TCRdb's table has in-frame clones only and misses some. This table holds 6,000 or so clones, 85% to 90% found once. Sequencing was done on a sample of CD4+ Tregs sorted from blood. The receptors here all came from a person under 35 with CD3G deficiency.

J is TRBJ1-2 and V is TRBV10-3, with a weak D call TRBD1 (6 bases). The CDR3 has 14 amino acids. V was cut by 5 bases and J by 0 bases, with 10 bases left in between. From germline, CDR1 is ENHRY and CDR2 SYGVKD. The CDR3 nucleotides are TGTGCCATCAGTTCCAGGGGAGCTAACTATGGCTACACCTTC. Protein: CAISSRGANYGYTF.

The chain couples TRBV28 to TRBJ2-4; D uncertain. The CDR3 consists of 15 residues. CDR1 and CDR2 (germline): MDHEN, SYDVKM. The V and J ends lost 6 bases and 0 bases respectively, with 12 bases between them. The CDR3 reads CASSASTVAKNIQYF. The DNA for the CDR3 is TGTGCCAGCAGCGCCTCTACGGTAGCCAAAAACATTCAGTACTTC.

In its sample, this clone was seen once. As DNA, the CDR3 is TGTGCCAGCAGTCAAAGCGGGGGGACTGAAGCTTTCTTT. Translated: CASSQSGGTEAFF. This chain joins TRBV7-9 and TRBJ1-1, with a possible D match to TRBD1 (5 bases). Germline CDR1 SEHNR, CDR2 FQNEAQ (reference sequence). The CDR3 consists of 13 residues. Trimming removed 6 bases at V and 5 bases at J, with 13 bases between.

J is TRBJ1-2 and V is TRBV28, with TRBD1 matching 7 bases. Germline V gene sequence: CDR1 MDHEN, CDR2 SYDVKM. Trimming cost V 5 bases and J 4 bases; bases outside gene matches: 7. CDR3 length: 14 residues. The CDR3 sequence: CASSPGQASYGYTF. CDR3 bases: TGTGCCAGCAGTCCCGGACAGGCCAGCTATGGCTACACCTTC.

This clone was found once. The V and J genes are TRBV10-3 and TRBJ2-7; TRBD2 matches at 8 bases. Germline CDR1 reads ENHRY; CDR2 reads SYGVKD. This CDR3 comprises 13 residues. V lost 10 bases, J lost 6 bases, and 11 bases stayed unmatched. The chain's CDR3 is CATRREGGSEQYF. In DNA, the CDR3 is TGTGCCACCCGACGGGAGGGGGGCTCCGAGCAGTACTTC.

The genes are TRBV18 and TRBJ2-1, with D perhaps TRBD1 or TRBD2 (5 bases each). Trimming left V 4 bases short and J 11 bases short, with 9 bases between. In germline, CDR1 is KGHSH, CDR2 LQKENI. The CDR3 is 11 residues long. The CDR3 reads CASSHRDQQFF. CDR3 coding DNA: TGTGCCAGCTCACACCGGGACCAGCAGTTCTTC.

The J gene is TRBJ2-2, the V gene TRBV11-2, with D possibly matching TRBD2 (7 bases). Germline CDR1 reads SGHAT; CDR2 reads FQNNGV. The CDR3 sequence is 16 residues long. Trimming shortened V by 1 base and J by 4 bases, and 13 bases separated the two germline ends. CDR3 in DNA: TGTGCCAGCAGCTTAGTGGGGGGGGCGCCCACCGGGGAGCTGTTTTTT. Amino acid sequence: CASSLVGGAPTGELFF.

The rearrangement links TRBV28 to TRBJ2-7; the D gene is possibly TRBD2 (5 bases). There are 16 residues in the CDR3. V shed 6 bases and J shed 6 bases, with 24 bases lying between them. In germline, CDR1 is MDHEN, CDR2 SYDVKM. The chain's CDR3 is CASSIRMGRRAGEQYF. CDR3 nucleotide sequence: TGTGCCAGCAGCATCAGGATGGGGAGACGGGCAGGCGAGCAGTACTTC. The full variable domain, completed using reference TRBV28 and TRBJ2-7, is DVKVTQSSRYLVKRTGEKVFLECVQDMDHENMFWYRQDPGLGLRLIYFSYDVKMKEKGDIPEGYSVSREKKERFSLILESASTNQTSMYLCASSIRMGRRAGEQYFGPGTRLTVT.

The chain employs TRBV30 and TRBJ2-2, with D tentatively TRBD2 (6 bases). The CDR3 has 16 residues. With 5 bases removed from V and 4 bases from J, the gap between germline ends came to 20 bases. The germline V gene encodes CDR1 GTSNPN and CDR2 SVGIG (reference sequence). CDR3 residues: CAWYTDRLDVTGELFF. CDR3 in DNA: TGTGCCTGGTACACCGATCGACTAGACGTCACCGGGGAGCTGTTTTTT.

V gene TRBV28 combines with J gene TRBJ2-3; TRBD2 matches at 8 bases. Germline V gene lookup returns CDR1 MDHEN and CDR2 SYDVKM. CDR3 length: 15 residues. The trim removed 4 bases at V and 2 bases at J, leaving 5 bases unmatched. CDR3 sequence: CASSSLAGLTDTQYF. In DNA, the CDR3 is TGTGCCAGCAGTTCCTTAGCGGGACTCACAGATACGCAGTATTTT.

The chain recombines TRBV6-1 with TRBJ1-6; TRBD1 agrees at 7 bases. In germline, CDR1 is MNHNS, CDR2 SASEGT. This CDR3 has 15 amino acids. The J segment lost 5 bases and the V segment lost 3 bases, leaving 4 bases of the junction unmatched. CDR3: CASSDGQVHNSPLHF. CDR3 in DNA: TGTGCCAGCAGTGACGGACAGGTCCATAATTCACCCCTCCACTTT.

The genes are TRBV28 and TRBJ2-7; 7 bases are a match to TRBD2. The ends lost 11 bases at V and 1 base at J; junction bases unmatched: 8. The germline V gene has CDR1 MDHEN and CDR2 SYDVKM. The CDR3 has 13 residues. CDR3: CASKEGGSYEQYF. Here the CDR3 DNA reads TGTGCCTCCAAGGAGGGAGGGTCCTACGAGCAGTACTTC.

This clone was seen once. J is TRBJ1-5 and V is TRBV27; no clear D. Germline V gene sequence: CDR1 MNHEY, CDR2 SMNVEV (reference sequence). This CDR3 has 13 amino acids. V shed 6 bases and J shed 5 bases, with 11 bases lying between them. CDR3 region: CASSIGPYQPQHF. The CDR3 DNA sequence: TGTGCCAGCAGCATAGGCCCCTATCAGCCCCAGCATTTT.

This clone appeared once. The V call is TRBV27, the J call TRBJ2-3; D is perhaps TRBD1 (6 bases). V was cut by 6 bases and J by 2 bases, with 12 bases left in between. Germline V gene data show CDR1 as MNHEY and CDR2 as SMNVEV (reference sequence). The CDR3 consists of 14 residues. CDR3 protein: CASRRQAFTDTQYF. The CDR3 nucleotides read TGTGCCAGCAGGAGACAGGCTTTCACAGATACGCAGTATTTT.

In DNA form, the CDR3 reads TGTGCCAGCAGCCGGAATTCACCCCTCCACTTT. Residues: CASSRNSPLHF. The chain recombines TRBV6-1 with TRBJ1-6; D is ambiguous. The V gene lost 6 bases and the J gene lost 7 bases, with 4 bases spanning the gap. The length of the CDR3 is 11 residues. CDR1 MNHNS and CDR2 SASEGT come from the germline V gene.

The rearrangement links TRBV5-1 to TRBJ1-1; no firm D call. V dropped 0 bases and J dropped 3 bases, with 9 bases sitting between them. This CDR3 is 14 amino acids long. Germline V gene sequence: CDR1 SGHRS, CDR2 YFSETQ. The CDR3 spells CASSLGPEDTEAFF. The CDR3 region has the DNA TGCGCCAGCAGCTTGGGTCCAGAGGACACTGAAGCTTTCTTT.

This chain joins TRBV27 and TRBJ2-1, with D tentatively TRBD1 (6 bases). V lost 0 bases and J 5 bases, leaving 11 bases between the germline ends. Germline V gene data show CDR1 as MNHEY and CDR2 as SMNVEV (reference sequence). The CDR3 length is 15 residues. In DNA form, the CDR3 reads TGTGCCAGCAGTTTATCGTGGACAGATAACAATGAGCAGTTCTTC. It is translated as CASSLSWTDNNEQFF.

The rearrangement links TRBV6-1 to TRBJ2-4; D uncertain. Trimming left V 7 bases short and J 6 bases short, with 19 bases between. The CDR3 loop spans 15 amino acids. Per the germline V gene, CDR1 is MNHNS and CDR2 is SASEGT. The CDR3 here is CASTWKVASGNIQYF. In nucleotides, the CDR3 is TGTGCCAGCACCTGGAAGGTAGCCTCGGGAAACATTCAGTACTTC.

The chain has TRBV19 and TRBJ2-7, with 9 bases aligning to TRBD1. V lost 5 bases and J lost 3; bases outside the gene matches: 2. The CDR3 contains 13 residues. The germline V gene encodes CDR1 LNHDA and CDR2 SQIVND (reference sequence). The CDR3 spells CASSVTGGYEQYF. CDR3 bases: TGTGCCAGTAGTGTGACAGGGGGCTACGAGCAGTACTTC.

The J gene is TRBJ1-2, the V gene TRBV28, with 8 bases identical to TRBD1. Germline values: CDR1 MDHEN, CDR2 SYDVKM. The V and J ends lost 5 bases and 4 bases, in that order; junction bases with no gene match: 6. This CDR3 spans 14 amino acids. This CDR3 reads CASSGQGHSYGYTF. The CDR3 nucleotides read TGTGCCAGCAGTGGACAGGGCCACAGCTATGGCTACACCTTC.

This chain uses TRBV23-1 with TRBJ2-7; tentative D call: TRBD1 (6 bases). TRBV23-1 qualifies as an ORF whose function is uncertain. This CDR3 has 21 residues. Trimming pared 0 bases from V and 2 bases from J, leaving 29 bases between. Written as DNA, the CDR3 is TGCGCCAGCAGTCAATCGGCGGGTCAAACAGGGCAAGGCCTTCCTGCCTACGAGCAGTACTTC. Protein sequence: CASSQSAGQTGQGLPAYEQYF.